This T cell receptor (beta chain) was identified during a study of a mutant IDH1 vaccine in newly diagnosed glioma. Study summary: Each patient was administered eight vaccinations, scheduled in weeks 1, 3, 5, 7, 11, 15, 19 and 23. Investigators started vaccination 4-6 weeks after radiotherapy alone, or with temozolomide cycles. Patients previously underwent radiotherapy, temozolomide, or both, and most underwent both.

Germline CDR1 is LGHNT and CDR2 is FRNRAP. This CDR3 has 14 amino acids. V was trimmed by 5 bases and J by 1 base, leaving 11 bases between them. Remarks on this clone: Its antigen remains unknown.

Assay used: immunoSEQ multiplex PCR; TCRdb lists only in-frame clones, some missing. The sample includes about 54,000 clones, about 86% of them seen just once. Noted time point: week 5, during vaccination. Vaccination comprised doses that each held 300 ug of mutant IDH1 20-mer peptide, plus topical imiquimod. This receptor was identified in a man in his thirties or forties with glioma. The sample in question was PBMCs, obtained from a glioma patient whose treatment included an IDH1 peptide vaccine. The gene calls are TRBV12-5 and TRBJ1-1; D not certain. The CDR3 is CASGKPPSNTEAFF. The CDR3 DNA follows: TGTGCTAGTGGTAAACCGCCTTCGAACACTGAAGCTTTCTTT.